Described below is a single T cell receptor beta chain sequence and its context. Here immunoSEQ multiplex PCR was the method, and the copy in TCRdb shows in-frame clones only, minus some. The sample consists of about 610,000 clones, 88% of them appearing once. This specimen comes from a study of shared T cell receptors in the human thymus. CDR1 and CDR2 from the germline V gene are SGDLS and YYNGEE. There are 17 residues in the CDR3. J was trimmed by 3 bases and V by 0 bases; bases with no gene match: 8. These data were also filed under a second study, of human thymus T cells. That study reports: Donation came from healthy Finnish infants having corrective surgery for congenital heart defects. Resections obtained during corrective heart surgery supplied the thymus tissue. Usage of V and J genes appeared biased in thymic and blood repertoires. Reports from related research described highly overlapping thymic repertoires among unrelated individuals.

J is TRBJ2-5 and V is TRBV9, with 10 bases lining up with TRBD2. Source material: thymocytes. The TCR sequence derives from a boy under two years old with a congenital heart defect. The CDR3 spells CASSVEASGRGEETQYF. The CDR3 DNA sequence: TGTGCCAGCAGCGTAGAAGCTAGCGGGAGAGGCGAAGAGACCCAGTACTTC.